Reported below is one T cell receptor beta chain. Ten or more counts support this clonotype. The antigen it binds to is not known. Per-nucleotide qualities are absent, and no much larger clonotype sits a single base away. This sample was included in a study of T cells in Graves' hyperthyroidism and ophthalmopathy (dated by TCRdb to the late 2010s). At the level of the whole study: Peripheral blood was sampled at the time of initial diagnosis, prior to any treatment. TCR V-J signatures able to tell the groups apart were searched for in a discovery cohort of some 97 patients, of whom about 40 had Graves' ophthalmopathy and roughly 57 had stable Graves' hyperthyroidism. Whether ophthalmopathy could be predicted prospectively was tested in an independent validation cohort made up of fewer than 20 hyperthyroidism patients plus 17 patients who later progressed to ophthalmopathy. For training and testing, the 100 or so patients in the discovery cohort were randomly divided in a 7:3 ratio. In addition, the study compared T-cell repertoires in thyroid tissue and in blood from over 5 Graves' hyperthyroidism patients. Following sampling, methimazole starting at 30 mg daily was given to hyperthyroidism patients, and high-dose intravenous methylprednisolone was given to ophthalmopathy patients. According to the paper, TCR Vbeta CDR3 sequencing was carried out on roughly 130 peripheral blood samples, which came from 40 to 45 ophthalmopathy, fewer than 80 hyperthyroidism and about 17 progressor patients. Summary of the overall study and its limitations: In validation, the model predicted progression to ophthalmopathy with 55% to 71% sensitivity and 72% to 85% specificity, a median of about 6.7 months before onset. A 13 V-J signature model separated ophthalmopathy from stable hyperthyroidism, with around 88% sensitivity and roughly 81% specificity in cross-validation and 80%/75% in testing. Sample size was not statistically predetermined, and investigators were not blinded to group allocation. Most expanded thyroid clonotypes (frequency above 0.001) were also detected in blood, suggesting blood repertoires may reflect thyroid immune responses.

For this chain, trimming is 6 bases at the V end and 4 bases at the J end, and the number of junction bases without a gene match is 6. According to the germline V gene, CDR1 reads SNHLY and CDR2 reads FYNNEI. The CDR3 has 14 amino acids, counting the end cysteine and phenylalanine. Just the 42-base CDR3 DNA is kept, in frame starting at base 1. The TCR beta CDR3 regions were amplified from RNA transcripts. The first round of RT-PCR for the TCR CDR3 was performed with the HTBI primer set and the Qiagen OneStep RT-PCR kit. The libraries were constructed in a second round of multiplex PCR and then size-selected and purified. The libraries were sequenced on an Illumina HiSeq2000 using paired-end 100 bp reads. Per the source publication's procedure: SOAPnuke was used to process the raw data, removing reads that contained adapters or uncalled bases, had a mean Phred below 15, or lacked an exact match to the constant primer or identifier. COPE v1.2.5 was used to merge high-quality paired reads, and clonotypes were defined as unique nucleotide sequences. MiTCR v1.1 was used to align clonotypes to the IMGT TRBV, TRBD and TRBJ reference segments. Analysis was restricted to V-J combinations with a frequency above 0.0001, which covered just over 98% of repertoires. A TCS score was defined as the ratio of F50 (clonal expansion) to E x V (chaos), with BLOSUM62-based TCRdist applied between CDR3 peptides within each V-J. Welch's t-statistics and random forest reduced fewer than 600 V-J features to 10 to 15, which were used in a naive Bayes classifier (R e1071). In TCRdb, the public reads were trimmed at Q25 with fastp and aligned with MiXCR, with productive beta chains retained. Every entry covers one CDR3 protein and lists the most common genes and DNA from its rows. The V and J calls and clone size are TCRdb's, not the authors'. The sample yields 600,000 to 650,000 distinct CDR3 sequences; under 25% were counted once. The top ten clones comprise under 35% of the sample.

In the ophthalmopathy patients, disease was moderately to severely active, with a Clinical Activity Score of 3 or more, a NOSPECS grade of 4 or more, and a duration of less than 3 months. The study excluded patients with uncontrolled infections, other autoimmune diseases, pregnancy or lactation. Diagnoses relied on clinical symptoms, serum thyroxine and TRAb, thyroid ultrasound and orbital computed tomography. Ficoll-Paque density gradient centrifugation was used to isolate PBMCs from under 11 ml of fresh peripheral blood. Trizol reagent was used to extract total RNA, and RNA quality was then checked on an Agilent 2100 Bioanalyzer.

The receptor comes from a young man with Graves' ophthalmopathy. The V gene is TRBV2 and the J gene is TRBJ2-3; TRBD2 lines up with 8 middle nucleotides. Sequencing used blood. The nucleotide sequence reads TGTGCCAGCAGGGCCGGACTAGCTGCAGATACGCAGTATTTT. This sequence encodes CASRAGLAADTQYF.